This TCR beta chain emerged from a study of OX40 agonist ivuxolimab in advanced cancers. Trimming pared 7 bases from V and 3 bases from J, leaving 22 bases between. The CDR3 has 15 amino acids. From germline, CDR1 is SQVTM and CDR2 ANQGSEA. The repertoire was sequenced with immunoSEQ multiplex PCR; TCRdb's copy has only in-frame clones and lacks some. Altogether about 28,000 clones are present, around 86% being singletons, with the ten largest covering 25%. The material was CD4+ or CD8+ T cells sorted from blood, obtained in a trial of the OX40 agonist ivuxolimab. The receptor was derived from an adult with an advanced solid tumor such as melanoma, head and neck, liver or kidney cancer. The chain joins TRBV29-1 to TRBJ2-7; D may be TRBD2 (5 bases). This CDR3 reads CSADLGWGAFYEQYF. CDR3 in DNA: TGCAGCGCTGATCTGGGCTGGGGAGCTTTCTACGAGCAGTACTTC.